One and the same sample provided the 32 T cell receptor beta chains below, sequenced in a study of blood T cells in healthy people across ages. Together with a sample-barcoded 5' primer, a J-beta primer mix was included in a second PCR lasting roughly 6 to 12 cycles. MiXCR was run by TCRdb on the 5' RACE reads, yielding one entry per CDR3 protein. The sample lists hundreds of thousands of distinct CDR3 sequences, roughly 32% occurring once. The specimen sequenced was blood. These receptors were taken from a woman of 80 years or more in good health.

The sample holds many counts of this clonotype. This could be a read error, since a much larger clone is one nucleotide away. J is TRBJ2-7 and V is TRBV10-3, with D possibly being TRBD1 (5 bases). The CDR3 is 13 residues long. CDR1 and CDR2 (germline): ENHRY, SYGVKD. V lost 8 bases to trimming and J lost 7 bases, with 18 bases between them. CDR3 amino acids: CAIGAAPYNEQYF. Here the CDR3 DNA reads TGTGCCATCGGGGCGGCGCCCTACAATGAGCAGTACTTC.

This clonotype was seen a few times. This chain uses TRBV28 with TRBJ2-3, with TRBD2 matching over 10 bases. This CDR3 has 18 residues. With V trimmed by 3 bases and J by 6 bases, 15 bases remained unmatched. CDR1 is MDHEN, CDR2 SYDVKM, per germline. CDR3 DNA: TGTGCCAGCAGTTTGTCGGGACTAGCGCAAAGGGGATGGGATACGCAGTATTTT. It is translated as CASSLSGLAQRGWDTQYF. Full variable domain (rest looked up from reference TRBV28 and TRBJ2-3): DVKVTQSSRYLVKRTGEKVFLECVQDMDHENMFWYRQDPGLGLRLIYFSYDVKMKEKGDIPEGYSVSREKKERFSLILESASTNQTSMYLCASSLSGLAQRGWDTQYFGPGTRLTVL.

Comment on this clonotype: This clone may be a read error of a much larger clone one base away. The chain uses TRBV5-1 and TRBJ2-1, with D possibly being TRBD1 (7 bases). The germline V gene encodes CDR1 SGHRS and CDR2 YFSETQ. The CDR3 totals 15 residues. The CDR3 here is CASSPGGSAYNKQFF. The CDR3 DNA sequence: TGCGCCAGCAGCCCAGGGGGGTCGGCCTACAATAAGCAGTTCTTC.

This clonotype occurred a few times. A junction boundary mismatches the germline segment, possibly from a read error. This chain links TRBV20-1 with TRBJ2-7; TRBD1 aligns across 7 bases. The CDR3 totals 13 residues. Germline values: CDR1 DFQATT, CDR2 SNEGSKA (reference sequence). DNA of the CDR3: TGCAGTGCTAGAGCCGGGACAGACAGGCTGGTGAGCTTC. Translated, it gives CSARAGTDRLVSF.

This clonotype was counted a few times. The genes are TRBV10-3 and TRBJ1-2, with TRBD1 matching over 9 bases. Germline V gene sequence: CDR1 ENHRY, CDR2 SYGVKD. CDR3 length: 14 amino acids. V lost 6 bases to trimming and J lost 7 bases; unmatched junction nucleotides: 9. The CDR3, as DNA: TGTGCCATCAGGGAGCGGACAGGGGAGACTGGCTACACCTTC. Its translation: CAIRERTGETGYTF.

The chain joins TRBV20-1 to TRBJ2-7; no definite D call. Germline loops: CDR1 DFQATT, CDR2 SNEGSKA (reference sequence). CDR3 length: 12 amino acids. The V end lost 4 bases, the J end lost 2 bases, and 9 bases lay between the germline ends. The chain's CDR3 is CSAKDGTYEQYF. CDR3 sequence (DNA): TGCAGTGCTAAGGACGGAACCTACGAGCAGTACTTC.

The gene calls are TRBV12-3 or TRBV12-4 and TRBJ2-7; no firm D call. V lost 4 bases to trimming and J lost 7 bases, with 14 bases between them. CDR3 size: 13 residues. This CDR3 is CASSWPNWDEQYF. The CDR3 DNA reads TGTGCCAGCAGTTGGCCAAATTGGGATGAGCAGTACTTC.

In this sample, this clonotype turned up a few times. Being one base from a much bigger clone, this may be a read error. The chain uses TRBV7-9 and TRBJ2-7, with unresolved D. The CDR3 extends over 16 amino acids. CDR1 is SEHNR, CDR2 FQNEAQ, per germline (reference sequence). V was cut by 0 bases and J by 3 bases, with 15 bases left in between. The CDR3 protein is CASSLANTVARYEQYF. CDR3 sequence (DNA): TGTGCCAGCAGCTTAGCGAACACAGTCGCCCGCTACGAGCAGTACTTC.

Worth noting for this clonotype: A read error is possible here, since a much larger clone lies one base away. V is TRBV5-1 and J is TRBJ2-3, with 14 nucleotides matching TRBD2. This CDR3 contains 15 residues. The germline V gene encodes CDR1 SGHRS and CDR2 YFSETQ. The J segment lost 4 bases and the V segment lost 7 bases, leaving 5 bases of the junction unmatched. The CDR3 spells CASLTSGGAADTQYF. In nucleotides, the CDR3 is TGCGCCAGCCTGACTAGCGGGGGGGCAGCAGATACGCAGTATTTT.

This clonotype was counted at least ten times. The V gene is TRBV20-1, the J gene TRBJ1-1, with 9 nucleotides matching TRBD1. The CDR3 runs 12 residues. The germline CDR1 and CDR2 sequences are DFQATT and SNEGSKA (reference sequence). The junction had 1 base not matched to a gene; V was cut back by 4 bases and J by 4 bases. DNA of the CDR3: TGCAGTGCTATGGGACAGGGCACTGAAGCTTTCTTT. As protein: CSAMGQGTEAFF.

This clonotype was counted at least ten times. The J gene is TRBJ2-5, the V gene TRBV29-1; possibly TRBD1 for D (5 bases). Trimming removed 6 bases at V and 5 bases at J, with 10 bases between. This CDR3 spans 11 amino acids. Germline V gene data show CDR1 as SQVTM and CDR2 as ANQGSEA. The CDR3 loop is CSVQGLETQYF. The CDR3 DNA reads as TGCAGCGTCCAGGGTTTGGAGACCCAGTACTTC.

This clonotype was recorded many times. The chain is built from TRBV7-9 and TRBJ1-4; D call uncertain. The CDR3 is made up of 14 amino acids. Trimming pared 3 bases from V and 5 bases from J, leaving 10 bases between. The germline CDR1 and CDR2 sequences are SEHNR and FQNEAQ (reference sequence). The CDR3, as DNA: TGTGCCAGCAGCTTCATGGCGAAAAATGAAAAACTGTTTTTT. This sequence encodes CASSFMAKNEKLFF.

This clonotype was seen a single time. A much larger clone sits a single nucleotide away, making a read error possible. The chain combines TRBV3-1 with TRBJ2-7; unclear D gene. Germline CDR1 is LGHDT and CDR2 is YNNKEL (reference sequence). The CDR3 runs 14 residues. Between the trimmed V and J ends, which lost 4 bases and 0 bases, there was a span of 10 bases. CDR3 loop: CASSPGRNSYEQYF. CDR3 nucleotides: TGTGCCAGCAGCCCCGGACGGAACTCCTACGAGCAGTACTTC.

This chain joins TRBV2 and TRBJ2-3, with no clear D. This CDR3 has 14 amino acids. The germline V gene encodes CDR1 SNHLY and CDR2 FYNNEI. The V gene lost 4 bases and the J gene lost 4 bases, with 12 bases spanning the gap. DNA for the CDR3: TGTGCCAGCAGTGCGCGGTCCCAGGCAGATACGCAGTATTTT. Protein: CASSARSQADTQYF.

The chain's CDR3 is CSAPTGITETQYF. The CDR3 bases are TGCAGTGCTCCGACAGGGATAACTGAGACCCAGTACTTC. This chain connects TRBV20-1 to TRBJ2-5; 7 bases align to TRBD1. The CDR3 contains 13 residues. Germline V gives CDR1 DFQATT, CDR2 SNEGSKA (reference sequence). V trimming: 5 bases; J trimming: 5 bases; junction bases outside the gene matches: 8.

This sequence joins TRBV7-2 and TRBJ1-5; tentative D call: TRBD1 (5 bases). Trimming left V 1 base short and J 4 bases short, with 17 bases between. Germline values: CDR1 SGHTA, CDR2 FQGNSA. The CDR3 loop spans 17 amino acids. CDR3 nucleotide sequence: TGTGCCAGCAGCTTAGATCTGGGGAGGGGTAGGAATCAGCCCCAGCATTTT. This sequence encodes CASSLDLGRGRNQPQHF.

This clonotype was detected many times. This sequence joins TRBV5-6 and TRBJ2-6; no firm D call. The ends were cut back, 2 bases at V and 2 bases at J, with 8 bases in the middle. The CDR3 has 15 residues. The V gene's germline CDR1 is SGHDT and CDR2 YYEEEE. The chain's CDR3 is CASSFHDAGANVLTF. The CDR3 nucleotides read TGTGCCAGCAGCTTCCACGACGCTGGGGCCAACGTCCTGACTTTC. Together with reference TRBV5-6 and TRBJ2-6, the CDR3 gives the full variable domain: DAGVTQSPTHLIKTRGQQVTLRCSPKSGHDTVSWYQQALGQGPQFIFQYYEEEERQRGNFPDRFSGHQFPNYSSELNVNALLLGDSALYLCASSFHDAGANVLTFGAGSRLTVL.

Points on this clonotype: This may arise from a read error, as a much more abundant clone is one base away. The rearrangement links TRBV6-2 or TRBV6-3 to TRBJ1-2; tentatively, D is TRBD1 (5 bases). The germline gives CDR1 MNHEY, CDR2 SVGEGT. This CDR3 has 13 residues. The germline V and J ends were trimmed by 8 bases and 3 bases, with 13 bases remaining between them. The CDR3 loop is CASGTGTDYGYTF. CDR3 coding DNA: TGTGCCAGCGGAACCGGGACGGACTATGGCTACACCTTC.

Regarding this clonotype: A read error may account for a junction end that differs from germline. This sequence joins TRBV10-3 and TRBJ2-4, with 14 bases identical to TRBD2. CDR3 length equals 21 residues. Germline CDR1 and CDR2: ENHRY and SYGVKD. CDR3 residues: CAISDPKLGLAGALAENIQYF. CDR3 nucleotide sequence: TGTGCCATCAGTGACCCGAAACTGGGACTAGCGGGGGCCCTAGCCGAAAACATTCAGTACTTC.

Note on this clonotype: It may be a read error: a sequence one base away is much more abundant. The CDR3 DNA reads TGTGCCAACAGTTTAGCCGGTCCTAATCAGCCCCAGCATTTT. The encoded protein is CANSLAGPNQPQHF. The rearrangement links TRBV12-3 or TRBV12-4 to TRBJ1-5; D remains ambiguous. The CDR3 extends over 14 amino acids.

In its sample, this clonotype was seen many times. This sequence joins TRBV7-2 and TRBJ2-7, with D possibly TRBD2 on 6 matching bases. With 0 bases removed from V and 2 bases from J, the gap between germline ends came to 11 bases. Germline V gene sequence: CDR1 SGHTA, CDR2 FQGNSA. This CDR3 has 15 residues. DNA for the CDR3: TGTGCCAGCAGCTTAGCGCGGAGGGGCGCCTACGAGCAGTACTTC. This translates into CASSLARRGAYEQYF.

About this clonotype itself: Being one base from a much bigger clone, this may be a read error. V and J are TRBV6-5 and TRBJ2-7; TRBD1 matches 9 bases. The junction had 9 bases not matched to a gene; V was cut back by 5 bases and J by 7 bases. The CDR3 is 14 residues long. Germline V gene sequence: CDR1 MNHEY, CDR2 SVGAGI. CDR3 in amino acids: CASSRRTGDNEQYF. CDR3 nucleotide sequence: TGTGCCAGCAGTCGTCGGACAGGGGACAATGAGCAGTACTTC.

This clonotype was recorded at least ten times. The chain recombines TRBV11-2 with TRBJ1-2; 8 positions agree with TRBD1. Looked up from germline, CDR1 is SGHAT and CDR2 is FQNNGV. V lost 3 bases, J lost 8 bases, and 8 bases stayed unmatched. CDR3 length equals 14 residues. The CDR3 DNA follows: TGTGCCAGCAGCTTGTCAGGGGGCGACGGCGGCTACACCTTC. Translation gives CASSLSGGDGGYTF.

The gene calls are TRBV7-2 and TRBJ2-2; either TRBD1 or TRBD2 may fit D (6 bases each). CDR3 length equals 15 residues. Between the trimmed V and J ends, which lost 1 base and 5 bases, there was a span of 11 bases. Looked up from germline, CDR1 is SGHTA and CDR2 is FQGNSA. CDR3 in amino acids: CASSLVGGGTGELFF. For the CDR3, the DNA is TGTGCCAGCAGCTTAGTGGGGGGCGGAACCGGGGAGCTGTTTTTT.

About this clonotype itself: A junction end diverges from the germline sequence, so it may reflect a read error. The chain combines TRBV20-1 with TRBJ2-7; D ambiguous. The DNA matches TRBJ2-5 better at its end, which makes the J call doubtful. The V gene's germline CDR1 is DFQATT and CDR2 SNEGSKA (reference sequence). This CDR3 has 13 residues. This chain's CDR3 is CSARVPPQGTQYF. In DNA, the CDR3 is TGCAGTGCTAGAGTTCCCCCCCAAGGGACCCAGTACTTC.

This clonotype was found many times. V usage is TRBV20-1 and J usage is TRBJ1-2, with no clear D. V lost 2 bases and J 8 bases, leaving 9 bases between the germline ends. CDR1 is DFQATT, CDR2 SNEGSKA, per germline (reference sequence). The CDR3 extends over 11 amino acids. The CDR3 coding sequence is TGCAGTGCTAGAATTAGGAGGGGCTACACCTTC. Translating gives CSARIRRGYTF.

With respect to this clonotype: This may arise from a read error, as a much more abundant clone is one base away. V gene TRBV14 combines with J gene TRBJ2-1, with D perhaps given as TRBD1 or TRBD2 (5 bases each). The germline gives CDR1 SGHDN, CDR2 FVKESK. The CDR3 length is 15 residues. CDR3 nucleotide sequence: TGTGCCAGCAACCAAGGGACGCCCACCTACAATGAGCAGTTCTTC. Translation: CASNQGTPTYNEQFF.

Notes on this clonotype: A much larger clone lies a single base off, so this may be a read error. This chain links TRBV5-4 with TRBJ2-5; possibly TRBD1 for D (6 bases). CDR3 length: 14 amino acids. The germline gives CDR1 SGHNT, CDR2 YYREEE (reference sequence). V was shortened by 3 bases and J by 11 bases, with 20 bases between the two germline ends. This chain's CDR3 is CASSSGQSAIEQYF. The DNA of the CDR3 is TGTGCCAGCAGCTCCGGACAGTCTGCGATTGAGCAGTACTTC.

The rearrangement joins TRBV20-1 to TRBJ1-5, with D uncertain. The ends were cut back, 1 base at V and 2 bases at J, with 12 bases in the middle. In germline, CDR1 is DFQATT, CDR2 SNEGSKA (reference sequence). The length of the CDR3 is 15 residues. The CDR3 loop is CSARAGLGRNQPQHF. The CDR3 DNA sequence: TGCAGTGCTAGAGCGGGCCTTGGACGCAATCAGCCCCAGCATTTT.

The chain links TRBV7-2 to TRBJ2-1, with D perhaps matching TRBD2 (6 bases). This CDR3 spans 14 amino acids. V was clipped by 5 bases and J by 9 bases, with 17 bases between them. The germline V gene encodes CDR1 SGHTA and CDR2 FQGNSA. The DNA for the CDR3 is TGTGCCAGCAGCCCTGGAACTAGCTATAGTGAGCAGTTCTTC. Protein sequence: CASSPGTSYSEQFF.

This clonotype was observed at least ten times. The chain uses TRBV9 and TRBJ2-7; 8 bases agree with TRBD1. This CDR3 spans 15 amino acids. After removal of 2 bases from V and 5 bases from J, the junction contained 9 bases not matched to a gene. Germline values: CDR1 SGDLS, CDR2 YYNGEE. The CDR3: CASSVFDQGANEQYF. The CDR3 nucleotides are TGTGCCAGCAGCGTCTTCGATCAGGGGGCGAACGAGCAGTACTTC. Looking up the rest from reference TRBV9 and TRBJ2-7 gives the full variable domain: DSGVTQTPKHLITATGQRVTLRCSPRSGDLSVYWYQQSLDQGLQFLIQYYNGEERAKGNILERFSAQQFPDLHSELNLSSLELGDSALYFCASSVFDQGANEQYFGPGTRLTVT.

This clonotype was observed at least ten times. V and J are TRBV5-1 and TRBJ2-7, with 8 bases identical to TRBD1. V lost 0 bases to trimming and J lost 5 bases; unmatched junction nucleotides: 7. Germline V gene sequence: CDR1 SGHRS, CDR2 YFSETQ. CDR3 size: 15 residues. The CDR3 is CASSLEPRGLDEQYF. The CDR3 region has the DNA TGCGCCAGCAGCTTGGAACCCAGGGGGCTCGACGAGCAGTACTTC. The variable domain in full, completed from reference TRBV5-1 and TRBJ2-7, reads KAGVTQTPRYLIKTRGQQVTLSCSPISGHRSVSWYQQTPGQGLQFLFEYFSETQRNKGNFPGRFSGRQFSNSRSEMNVSTLELGDSALYLCASSLEPRGLDEQYFGPGTRLTVT.